This is a list of T cell receptor beta chains from one sample in a study of preoperative IRX-2 immunotherapy in early breast cancer. Produced via immunoSEQ multiplex PCR; TCRdb's table is partial and in-frame only. The profile shows approximately 38,000 clones, roughly 80% of them singletons. The input for sequencing was lymph node tissue, taken after IRX-2 immunotherapy. The receptor set was obtained from a human donor with breast cancer. CDR3s leave out the opening cysteine and the closing phenylalanine or tryptophan.

cdr3_length	v_call	j_call	cdr3_aa
11	TRBV7-4	TRBJ1-6	ASSLTRNSPLH
13	TRBV19	TRBJ2-6	ASSDREPGANVLT
11	TRBV14	TRBJ1-5	ASSQRRDQPQH
14	TRBV7-7	TRBJ1-2	ASSLGGRSSNYGYT
12	TRBV23-1	TRBJ1-6	ASSPQGWDSPLH
16	TRBV6-8	TRBJ1-2	ASSYQGGGAATGGGYT
14	TRBV6-8	TRBJ2-5	AISGPTQGNQETQY
12	TRBV6-8	TRBJ1-4	ASREPGLNEKLF
15	TRBV14	TRBJ2-1	ASSQYRGPGKNNEQF
14	TRBV15	TRBJ2-1	ATSRGLAGGHNEQF
12	TRBV11-3	TRBJ2-7	ASSLRDREGEQY
11	TRBV18	TRBJ1-5	ASSRTVNQPQH
16	TRBV1	TRBJ2-2	ASSQARDRGLRTGELF
13	TRBV11-3	TRBJ1-6	ASSLADPYNSPLH
15	TRBV11-3	TRBJ2-6	ASSRTGGISGANVLT
14	TRBV6-8	TRBJ1-5	ASSPGTLHSNQPQH
12	TRBV29-1	TRBJ2-1	SVGTSGAVNEQF
15	TRBV11-3	TRBJ2-3	ASNGGGGRPSTDTQY
18	TRBV4-1	TRBJ1-3	ASSQDFGTGSFLSGNTIY
12	TRBV5-1	TRBJ1-1	ASSLVRANTEAF
11	TRBV28	TRBJ2-1	ASSFLRLSEQF
12	TRBV11-3	TRBJ1-3	ASSYTGAGNTIY
11	TRBV28	TRBJ1-5	ASRDYSNQPQH
10	TRBV19	TRBJ1-4	ASRQVNEKLF
13	TRBV6-8	TRBJ1-5	ASSIQGVGNQPQH
12	TRBV19	TRBJ1-1	ASRTGPTNTEAF
14	TRBV11-3	TRBJ2-7	ASSFEPGQGYYEQY
17	TRBV7-1	TRBJ2-5	ASSRLEFRLAGAGKTQY
13	TRBV7-1	TRBJ1-5	ASSQDGQGNQPQH
10	TRBV6-8	TRBJ1-5	ATMPPNQPQH
13	TRBV11-3	TRBJ1-2	ASSPIGQGRNGYT
12	TRBV5-1	TRBJ1-2	ASRPADRNYGYT
11	TRBV18	TRBJ1-5	ASSPRDHQPQH
12	TRBV5-1	TRBJ2-5	ASSLQAAQETQY
11	TRBV19	TRBJ1-2	ASSIIANYGYT
11	TRBV28	TRBJ1-1	ASRQQPNTEAF
14	TRBV12-2	TRBJ1-6	ATAYGPRGADSPLH
14	TRBV6-7	TRBJ2-6	ASTQYRHSGANVLT
12	TRBV28	TRBJ2-1	ASQGRASRHEQF
9	TRBV30	TRBJ1-1	ALTQGGEAF
13	TRBV18	TRBJ1-3	ASSPQEGTGNTIY
14	TRBV10-3	TRBJ1-2	AISESLTGELSGYT
15	TRBV1	TRBJ1-4	ASSQDYSTGGYEKLF
12	TRBV30	TRBJ1-2	AWSASSDTAGYT
14	TRBV19	TRBJ1-1	ARKNQGQGWVTEAF
16	TRBV6-8	TRBJ2-2	ASSYEGRGRHETGELF
12	TRBV19	TRBJ2-1	ASSITGGFSEQF
14	TRBV11-3	TRBJ1-3	ASSSRDGGSGNTIY
15	TRBV11-3	TRBJ2-7	ASSLDLNNRGSYEQY
13	TRBV7-6	TRBJ1-1	ASTLGGQRVGEAF
11	TRBV30	TRBJ1-4	AWRQRQAEKLF
12	TRBV7-4	TRBJ2-5	ASSLEPGSETQY